These 21 T cell receptor beta chains originate from one sample sequenced in a study of blood T cell repertoires in COVID-19 (dated by TCRdb to the early 2020s). The receptor library was made with the immunoSEQ multiplex PCR assay. Not all clones reach the TCRdb copy of this immuneACCESS table, which keeps in-frame sequences only. Checked studies attribute under half of the gap to unresolved V genes and leave the rest unexplained. For this sample there are just over 70,000 clones; approximately 89% appear just once. 8.5% of the sample is taken by the ten largest. Sample: peripheral blood. These TCRs come from a human donor in a cohort sampled during active COVID-19.

In this sample, this clone turned up once. The J gene is TRBJ2-7, the V gene TRBV7-9; the match to TRBD2 covers 8 bases. Germline V lookup: CDR1 SEHNR, CDR2 FQNEAQ (reference sequence). Germline trimming cut 1 base from V and 2 bases from J; bases unmatched to any gene: 4. The CDR3 loop spans 15 amino acids. The DNA of the CDR3 is TGTGCCAGCAGCTTAGATAGCGGGGATACCTACGAGCAGTACTTC. This sequence encodes CASSLDSGDTYEQYF.

The V gene is TRBV5-1, the J gene TRBJ2-1; TRBD1 aligns across 8 bases. This CDR3 contains 14 residues. The V gene's germline CDR1 is SGHRS and CDR2 YFSETQ. Trimming cost V 4 bases and J 6 bases; bases outside gene matches: 6. CDR3 amino acids: CASSLRQGSNEQFF. The CDR3 region has the DNA TGCGCCAGCAGCCTCCGACAGGGGAGCAATGAGCAGTTCTTC.

The chain carries TRBV2 and TRBJ1-6; no reliable D call. The V end lost 4 bases, the J end lost 2 bases, and 9 bases lay between the germline ends. The CDR3 consists of 15 residues. CDR1 and CDR2 (germline): SNHLY, FYNNEI. Here the CDR3 reads CASSVEDPYNSPLHF. DNA of the CDR3: TGTGCCAGCAGTGTGGAGGACCCCTATAATTCACCCCTCCACTTT.

The V call is TRBV7-9, the J call TRBJ2-7, with D maybe TRBD2 (6 bases). CDR1 SEHNR and CDR2 FQNEAQ come from the germline V gene (reference sequence). The CDR3 spans 16 residues. The V end was cut by 5 bases, the J end by 3 bases, with 20 bases between. CDR3: CASSPVQGFGSYEQYF. CDR3 nucleotide sequence: TGTGCCAGCAGCCCGGTCCAGGGATTCGGGAGCTACGAGCAGTACTTC.

V usage is TRBV4-1 and J usage is TRBJ2-2; a weak D match, TRBD1 (5 bases). Deletions cut 4 bases from V and 6 bases from J, with 15 bases between. Germline lookup yields CDR1 MGHRA and CDR2 YSYEKL. The CDR3 sequence is 15 residues long. CDR3 amino acids: CASSPFEGAAGELFF. DNA for the CDR3: TGCGCCAGCAGCCCCTTCGAAGGGGCTGCCGGGGAGCTGTTTTTT.

The V and J genes are TRBV24-1 and TRBJ1-5; 10 nucleotides match TRBD1. Germline trimming cut 9 bases from V and 1 base from J; bases unmatched to any gene: 11. The germline V gene has CDR1 KGHDR and CDR2 SFDVKD. The CDR3 loop spans 17 amino acids. Here the CDR3 reads CATVDRGPQRSNQPQHF. The CDR3 region has the DNA TGTGCCACCGTAGACAGGGGGCCCCAAAGGAGCAATCAGCCCCAGCATTTT.

This rearrangement joins TRBV28 to TRBJ1-2; 8 nucleotides agree with TRBD1. Germline loops: CDR1 MDHEN, CDR2 SYDVKM. The CDR3 runs 13 residues. V shed 5 bases, J shed 5 bases, and the junction held 4 bases outside the gene matches. The CDR3 DNA reads as TGTGCCAGCAGTACAGGGGGTCGGTATGGCTACACCTTC. It translates to CASSTGGRYGYTF.

This clone was counted a single time. V is TRBV10-2 and J is TRBJ1-1; 7 bases are shared with TRBD1. This CDR3 spans 15 amino acids. Trimming cost V 1 base and J 0 bases; bases outside gene matches: 2. CDR1 WSHSY and CDR2 SAAADI come from the germline V gene. CDR3 in amino acids: CASSELTGLNTEAFF. CDR3 nucleotide sequence: TGCGCCAGCAGTGAGTTGACAGGGCTGAACACTGAAGCTTTCTTT.

The V and J genes are TRBV15 and TRBJ1-5, with D hard to call. The CDR3 covers 14 residues. With 5 bases removed from V and 6 bases from J, the gap between germline ends came to 14 bases. Germline CDR1 LNHNV, CDR2 YYDKDF (reference sequence). The chain's CDR3 is CATSEEVMGQPQHF. CDR3 sequence (DNA): TGTGCCACCAGCGAGGAGGTAATGGGTCAGCCCCAGCATTTT.

This rearrangement joins TRBV9 to TRBJ1-6; 7 bases align to TRBD1. Germline V CDR1 and CDR2: SGDLS, YYNGEE. The V segment lost 4 bases and the J segment 6 bases; nucleotides outside the gene matches: 10. The CDR3 is 16 amino acids. The CDR3 DNA reads TGTGCCAGCAGCTCCCCCCTCGACAGGGCTAATTCACCCCTCCACTTT. It specifies CASSSPLDRANSPLHF.

The rearrangement joins TRBV2 to TRBJ2-7, with D maybe TRBD1 (6 bases). V was clipped by 6 bases and J by 4 bases, with 19 bases between them. The CDR3 runs to 15 residues. The V gene's germline CDR1 is SNHLY and CDR2 FYNNEI. DNA of the CDR3: TGTGCCAGCAGGGATATCAGGGGTCCGGATTACGAGCAGTACTTC. This codes for CASRDIRGPDYEQYF.

This clone was seen once. This chain links TRBV5-1 with TRBJ2-7; the match to TRBD1 covers 7 bases. Trimming cost V 2 bases and J 4 bases; bases outside gene matches: 6. The CDR3 has 14 amino acids. The germline CDR1 and CDR2 sequences are SGHRS and YFSETQ. The CDR3 DNA sequence: TGCGCCAGCAGCTTTACAGGGGTAGGGTACGAGCAGTACTTC. It codes for CASSFTGVGYEQYF.

The table lists this clone with a count of one. The chain has TRBV6-1 and TRBJ1-5; tentatively, D is TRBD1 (5 bases). CDR3 length: 14 amino acids. V lost 3 bases and J lost 6, with 12 bases in between. The germline V gene has CDR1 MNHNS and CDR2 SASEGT. The CDR3 is CASSEGEGSQPQHF. Written as DNA, the CDR3 is TGTGCCAGCAGTGAGGGGGAGGGGAGTCAGCCCCAGCATTTT.

This clone is a singleton in its sample. The V and J genes are TRBV6-5 and TRBJ2-7; 8 nucleotides line up with TRBD1. The CDR3 is 14 residues long. Germline V lookup: CDR1 MNHEY, CDR2 SVGAGI. V shed 6 bases and J 10 bases; nucleotides not matched to a gene: 14. The CDR3 sequence: CASSSDRGPLRQYF. CDR3 nucleotide sequence: TGTGCCAGCAGCTCCGACAGGGGCCCCCTGCGTCAGTACTTC.

This sequence joins TRBV11-3 and TRBJ2-7; 8 nucleotides align to TRBD1. This CDR3 region has 14 residues. Losses at the gene ends were 5 bases for V and 0 bases for J; bases not matched to a gene: 3. Germline V gives CDR1 SGHNT, CDR2 YENEEA. CDR3 amino acids: CASSPGQGSYEQYF. CDR3 nucleotides: TGTGCCAGCAGCCCCGGACAGGGCTCCTACGAGCAGTACTTC.

The V gene is TRBV27, the J gene TRBJ1-4; D is uncertain. The CDR3 consists of 18 residues. CDR1 and CDR2 from the germline V gene are MNHEY and SMNVEV (reference sequence). The ends were cut back, 0 bases at V and 7 bases at J, with 21 bases in the middle. The CDR3 DNA is TGTGCCAGCAGTTTATCGACCCTTGGGAGGGAGAAGAGTGAAAAACTGTTTTTT. Translating gives CASSLSTLGREKSEKLFF.

The chain combines TRBV19 with TRBJ1-4; D remains ambiguous. The germline gives CDR1 LNHDA, CDR2 SQIVND (reference sequence). CDR3 size: 13 residues. Deletions cut 4 bases from V and 8 bases from J, with 11 bases between. CDR3 DNA sequence: TGTGCCAGTAGTACCACGAGGTGGGAAAAACTGTTTTTT. This translates into CASSTTRWEKLFF.

The genes are TRBV7-9 and TRBJ2-7, with 10 bases fitting TRBD1. J was trimmed by 3 bases and V by 5 bases; bases with no gene match: 1. Per germline, CDR1 SEHNR and CDR2 FQNEAQ (reference sequence). This CDR3 is built from 13 residues. CDR3 sequence: CASSRTGGYEQYF. The CDR3 DNA sequence: TGTGCCAGCAGCCGGACAGGGGGCTACGAGCAGTACTTC.

This chain connects TRBV30 to TRBJ2-7; TRBD1 agrees at 9 bases. The junction had 10 bases not matched to a gene; V was cut back by 8 bases and J by 2 bases. This CDR3 has 14 amino acids. In germline, CDR1 is GTSNPN, CDR2 SVGIG (reference sequence). This chain's CDR3 is CAGHMTGGPYEQYF. Here the CDR3 DNA reads TGTGCCGGCCATATGACAGGGGGACCCTACGAGCAGTACTTC.

This clone showed up just a few times. J is TRBJ1-1 and V is TRBV11-2; 10 bases line up with TRBD1. Germline V gene sequence: CDR1 SGHAT, CDR2 FQNNGV. Germline trimming cut 1 base from V and 5 bases from J; bases unmatched to any gene: 4. This CDR3 is 15 amino acids long. Written as DNA, the CDR3 is TGTGCCAGCAGCTTAGTAGGGACAGGGGTAACTGAAGCTTTCTTT. Translation gives CASSLVGTGVTEAFF. The entire variable domain, with the rest obtained from reference TRBV11-2 and TRBJ1-1, is as follows: EAGVAQSPRYKIIEKRQSVAFWCNPISGHATLYWYQQILGQGPKLLIQFQNNGVVDDSQLPKDRFSAERLKGVDSTLKIQPAKLEDSAVYLCASSLVGTGVTEAFFGQGTRLTVV.

The chain recombines TRBV6-5 with TRBJ1-2; D uncertain. V was trimmed by 5 bases and J by 3 bases, leaving 10 bases between them. The germline V gene encodes CDR1 MNHEY and CDR2 SVGAGI. CDR3 size: 13 residues. CDR3 amino acids: CASSPTAYYGYTF. The CDR3 region has the DNA TGTGCCAGCAGTCCAACAGCTTACTATGGCTACACCTTC.